The clone carrying this TCR beta chain was observed a handful of times. The data derive from a study of beta chain features in type 1 diabetes. The entirety of the isolated RNA underwent reverse transcription, so expressed TCRB transcripts were sequenced. Some clones are missing from TCRdb's copy, which holds only in-frame ones; the method was immunoSEQ multiplex PCR. The sample lists fewer than 650,000 clones, about 16% occurring once. The CDR3 spans 13 residues. From germline, CDR1 is SGHRS and CDR2 YFSETQ. V dropped 6 bases and J dropped 1 base, with 9 bases sitting between them. This clonotype was obtained from a man younger than 30 in good health. The chain links TRBV5-1 to TRBJ2-3; the D is unclear. Sequenced input: naive CD4+ T cells from blood. CDR3 bases: TGCGCCAGCACGCAGGTGGGCACAGATACGCAGTATTTT. It is translated as CASTQVGTDTQYF.